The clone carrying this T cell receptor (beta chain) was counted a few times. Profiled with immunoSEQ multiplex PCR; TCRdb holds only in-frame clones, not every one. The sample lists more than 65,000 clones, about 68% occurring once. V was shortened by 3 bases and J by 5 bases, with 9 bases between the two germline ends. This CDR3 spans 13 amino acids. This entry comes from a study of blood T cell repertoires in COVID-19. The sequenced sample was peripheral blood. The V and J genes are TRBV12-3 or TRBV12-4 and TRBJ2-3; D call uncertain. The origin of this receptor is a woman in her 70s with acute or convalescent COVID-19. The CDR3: CASSFRRLDTQYF. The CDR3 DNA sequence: TGTGCCAGCAGTTTTAGGCGGTTAGATACGCAGTATTTT.